A single sample gave rise to the 26 T cell receptor beta chains below, sequenced in a study of CD8 T cells in Susac syndrome. With random hexamers, roughly 0.45 to 1 ug RNA was reverse transcribed. TCRdb fed the immunoSEQ multiplex PCR reads into MiXCR, producing one record per CDR3 protein. Here the sample spans around 150,000 distinct CDR3 sequences, 94% being singletons. The sequencing input was CD8+ T cells from PBMCs. The receptors were sampled from a human donor in good health.

V gene TRBV4-3 combines with J gene TRBJ2-7; the D gene is possibly TRBD2 (5 bases). Germline CDR1 and CDR2: LGHNA and YSLEER. The CDR3 is 14 residues long. The V and J ends lost 4 bases and 3 bases respectively, with 13 bases between them. The CDR3 bases are TGCGCCAGCAGCCCCCGGGCCCGGGGCTACGAGCAGTACTTC. Translation gives CASSPRARGYEQYF.

The genes are TRBV5-4 and TRBJ2-6; D is undetermined. Per germline, CDR1 SGHNT and CDR2 YYREEE (reference sequence). The CDR3 extends over 14 amino acids. V shed 5 bases and J shed 0 bases, with 6 bases lying between them. CDR3 bases: TGTGCCAGCAGAGGGCTCTCTGGGGCCAACGTCCTGACTTTC. This codes for CASRGLSGANVLTF. Drawing the rest from reference TRBV5-4 and TRBJ2-6, the complete variable domain is ETGVTQSPTHLIKTRGQQVTLRCSSQSGHNTVSWYQQALGQGPQFIFQYYREEENGRGNFPPRFSGLQFPNYSSELNVNALELDDSALYLCASRGLSGANVLTFGAGSRLTVL.

The chain employs TRBV4-3 and TRBJ2-5; D is possibly TRBD2 (6 bases). The CDR3 is 14 amino acids. Trimming shortened V by 1 base and J by 6 bases, and 12 bases separated the two germline ends. The V gene's germline CDR1 is LGHNA and CDR2 YSLEER. In DNA form, the CDR3 reads TGCGCCAGCAGCCAAGTCCGGGGGTCGAAGACCCAGTACTTC. Translating it yields CASSQVRGSKTQYF.

For this clonotype: It is unclear where the CDR3 begins or ends on the DNA, so no DNA is shown, and the CDR3 is as TCRdb lists it. J is TRBJ1-2 and V is TRBV29-1; the D call of TRBD1 is as the table states it, not checked on the DNA. The CDR3 comprises 14 residues, both ends counted. Germline CDR1 SQVTM, CDR2 ANQGSEA. CDR3 loop: CSVDLGTGELGYTF.

The V and J genes are TRBV9 and TRBJ2-7, with D possibly being TRBD2 (5 bases). The germline CDR1 and CDR2 sequences are SGDLS and YYNGEE. The V end lost 0 bases, the J end lost 5 bases, and 15 bases lay between the germline ends. The CDR3 covers 15 residues. Here the CDR3 DNA reads TGTGCCAGCAGCGTAGCAGGACTCGCGGAGGACGAGCAGTACTTC. This gives the protein CASSVAGLAEDEQYF.

The chain carries TRBV27 and TRBJ2-3; perhaps D is TRBD1 or TRBD2 (6 bases each). V was shortened by 5 bases and J by 0 bases, with 18 bases between the two germline ends. The CDR3 runs to 17 residues. Germline V gene sequence: CDR1 MNHEY, CDR2 SMNVEV (reference sequence). This CDR3 reads CASSLQGIADSTDTQYF. In DNA form, the CDR3 reads TGTGCCAGCAGTCTCCAGGGGATAGCGGATAGCACAGATACGCAGTATTTT.

The J gene is TRBJ2-7, the V gene TRBV20-1; the D call may be TRBD1 or TRBD2 (5 bases each). This CDR3 has 14 amino acids. Trimming cost V 3 bases and J 4 bases, with 16 bases left between them. Germline lookup yields CDR1 DFQATT and CDR2 SNEGSKA (reference sequence). DNA of the CDR3: TGCAGTGCTAGGACTCCGGGACGCCCTTACGAGCAGTACTTC. Its protein product is CSARTPGRPYEQYF.

J is TRBJ2-7 and V is TRBV11-1, with 7 bases that match TRBD1. The germline gives CDR1 SGHAT, CDR2 FQDESV (reference sequence). The V segment lost 5 bases and the J segment 4 bases; nucleotides outside the gene matches: 11. The CDR3 covers 15 residues. As DNA, the CDR3 is TGTGCCAGCAGCCACCCATGGACAGGAAGGTACGAGCAGTACTTC. Its protein is CASSHPWTGRYEQYF.

The rearrangement uses TRBV20-1 and TRBJ2-7; perhaps TRBD1 as D (7 bases). The CDR3 covers 14 residues. Germline V gene data show CDR1 as DFQATT and CDR2 as SNEGSKA (reference sequence). V was cut by 6 bases and J by 1 base, with 16 bases left in between. DNA for the CDR3: TGCAGTGCGCGGTGGGGGGACAGATCCTACGAGCAGTACTTC. Encoded protein: CSARWGDRSYEQYF.

The CDR3 DNA reads as TGTGCCAGCAGCTCGACCGCCGAGCAGTACTTC. Translation gives CASSSTAEQYF. V and J are TRBV7-6 and TRBJ2-7; D is uncertain. This CDR3 region has 11 residues. Germline lookup yields CDR1 SGHVS and CDR2 FNYEAQ. The V and J ends lost 4 bases and 6 bases respectively, with 7 bases between them.

The chain joins TRBV20-1 to TRBJ2-7; TRBD1 agrees at 8 bases. This CDR3 has 10 residues. V lost 4 bases and J lost 13; bases outside the gene matches: 6. Germline CDR1 DFQATT, CDR2 SNEGSKA (reference sequence). The CDR3 bases are TGCAGTGCTAAGGGACAGGAGTTCTACTTC. Its protein is CSAKGQEFYF.

This chain joins TRBV27 and TRBJ2-1, with 9 bases identical to TRBD2. This CDR3 is built from 13 residues. The V gene end was trimmed by 3 bases and the J gene end by 12 bases; junction bases not matched to a gene: 6. CDR1 is MNHEY and CDR2 is SMNVEV in the germline V gene (reference sequence). CDR3 DNA: TGTGCCAGCAGTTTGGGGGGCGGGAGGGCGCAGTTCTTC. Amino acid sequence: CASSLGGGRAQFF.

This chain joins TRBV5-6 and TRBJ2-7; the D gene is possibly TRBD1 (6 bases). Germline CDR1 SGHDT, CDR2 YYEEEE. The CDR3 is 14 amino acids. Trimming shortened V by 4 bases and J by 3 bases, and 14 bases separated the two germline ends. DNA for the CDR3: TGTGCCAGCAGCATGAGACAGGCCCACTACGAGCAGTACTTC. Its protein product is CASSMRQAHYEQYF.

This clonotype was found once. CDR3 coding DNA: TGTGCCAGCAGTGATGACAGGGGCTCAGAGACCCAGTACTTC. Residues: CASSDDRGSETQYF. The V and J genes are TRBV25-1 and TRBJ2-5; 8 bases are a match to TRBD1. The CDR3 is 14 residues long. Trimming at V came to 3 bases and at J to 4 bases, leaving 4 bases not matched to a gene. The V gene's germline CDR1 is MGHDK and CDR2 SYGVNS.

This chain links TRBV25-1 with TRBJ1-4, with D tentatively TRBD1 (5 bases). Germline V gene data show CDR1 as MGHDK and CDR2 as SYGVNS. The length of the CDR3 is 17 residues. The V gene lost 2 bases and the J gene lost 7 bases, with 20 bases spanning the gap. CDR3 nucleotides: TGTGCCAGCAGTGAAACTATCTGGGGCCCATGGGTTGAAAAACTGTTTTTT. Translated: CASSETIWGPWVEKLFF.

The chain employs TRBV4-3 and TRBJ2-7, with a possible D match to TRBD1 (5 bases). Trimming stripped 1 base from V and 4 bases from J, with 20 bases between. This CDR3 comprises 17 residues. Germline assignment: CDR1 LGHNA and CDR2 YSLEER. The CDR3 DNA reads TGCGCCAGCAGCCAAGGGTCCGTCCAGGGTCGTGGTTACGAGCAGTACTTC. Its translation is CASSQGSVQGRGYEQYF.

V and J are TRBV12-3 or TRBV12-4 and TRBJ1-2; 7 nucleotides align to TRBD1. The V gene end was trimmed by 5 bases and the J gene end by 6 bases; junction bases not matched to a gene: 6. The CDR3 is made up of 13 amino acids. The CDR3 coding sequence is TGTGCCAGCAGTACGACAGGGTGGGATGGCTACACCTTC. This sequence encodes CASSTTGWDGYTF.

The V and J genes are TRBV4-3 and TRBJ1-1; unclear D gene. This CDR3 has 13 amino acids. Germline V gives CDR1 LGHNA, CDR2 YSLEER. V lost 5 bases and J lost 8, with 15 bases in between. In nucleotides, the CDR3 is TGCGCCAGCAGCTACCGGACCGGTTCGGAAGCTTTCTTT. It translates to CASSYRTGSEAFF.

This chain joins TRBV7-9 and TRBJ1-1, with D unclear. CDR3 size: 12 residues. Germline CDR1 and CDR2: SEHNR and FQNEAQ (reference sequence). V lost 5 bases and J 6 bases, leaving 10 bases between the germline ends. The CDR3 region is CASSPGPAEAFF. In DNA form, the CDR3 reads TGTGCCAGCAGCCCAGGACCGGCTGAAGCTTTCTTT.

A note on this clonotype: The junction departs from the called germline gene at one end, perhaps through a read error. The rearrangement links TRBV9 to TRBJ2-1; possibly TRBD1 for D (5 bases). This CDR3 region has 15 residues. From germline, CDR1 is SGDLS and CDR2 YYNGEE. As DNA, the CDR3 is TGTACCAGCAGCGTATACAGGTCGCCCGACAATGAGCAGTTCTTC. Its protein product is CTSSVYRSPDNEQFF. Filled out from reference TRBV9 and TRBJ2-1, the complete variable domain reads DSGVTQTPKHLITATGQRVTLRCSPRSGDLSVYWYQQSLDQGLQFLIQYYNGEERAKGNILERFSAQQFPDLHSELNLSSLELGDSALYFCTSSVYRSPDNEQFFGPGTRLTVL.

The rearrangement links TRBV7-9 to TRBJ2-1; D tentatively reads TRBD1 or TRBD2 (6 bases each). The CDR3 spans 15 residues. The ends were cut back, 4 bases at V and 7 bases at J, with 17 bases in the middle. Germline CDR1 SEHNR, CDR2 FQNEAQ (reference sequence). CDR3: CASSSYGGTQNEQFF. The CDR3 DNA reads as TGTGCCAGCAGCTCCTATGGCGGGACACAGAATGAGCAGTTCTTC.

The J gene is TRBJ1-2, the V gene TRBV29-1, with 10 bases identical to TRBD1. V trimming: 6 bases; J trimming: 7 bases; junction bases outside the gene matches: 14. The CDR3 has 15 residues. Germline-derived CDR1 and CDR2 are SQVTM and ANQGSEA. CDR3 sequence reads: CSVRGTGAIHRGYTF. The CDR3 nucleotides read TGCAGCGTAAGAGGGACAGGGGCCATCCATCGTGGCTACACCTTC.

This clonotype was seen once. V usage is TRBV29-1 and J usage is TRBJ2-1; D could derive from TRBD1 or TRBD2 (5 bases each). Between the trimmed V and J ends, which lost 6 bases and 1 base, there was a span of 10 bases. The CDR3 runs 13 residues. Germline V gene data show CDR1 as SQVTM and CDR2 as ANQGSEA. The CDR3 region is CSVGGGSYNEQFF. The CDR3 DNA sequence: TGCAGCGTCGGTGGGGGATCCTACAATGAGCAGTTCTTC.

V is TRBV29-1 and J is TRBJ1-2; TRBD1 is a possible D gene (5 bases). The CDR3 consists of 13 residues. The V gene lost 4 bases and the J gene lost 1 base, with 10 bases spanning the gap. Germline CDR1 SQVTM, CDR2 ANQGSEA. The CDR3 loop is CSVGMTVNYGYTF. The CDR3 bases are TGCAGCGTTGGGATGACAGTTAACTATGGCTACACCTTC.

This chain joins TRBV12-3 or TRBV12-4 and TRBJ2-5, with 9 positions matching TRBD2. V shed 4 bases and J 3 bases; nucleotides not matched to a gene: 15. This CDR3 spans 18 amino acids. CDR3 sequence reads: CASSSTRELAGREETQYF. CDR3 sequence (DNA): TGTGCCAGCAGTTCAACTAGGGAGCTAGCGGGGAGGGAAGAGACCCAGTACTTC.

This sequence joins TRBV27 and TRBJ2-7; no reliable D call. V was clipped by 5 bases and J by 4 bases, with 9 bases between them. In germline, CDR1 is MNHEY, CDR2 SMNVEV (reference sequence). CDR3 length equals 12 residues. CDR3 amino acids: CASSLNGYEQYF. CDR3 bases: TGTGCCAGCAGTCTCAACGGTTACGAGCAGTACTTC.